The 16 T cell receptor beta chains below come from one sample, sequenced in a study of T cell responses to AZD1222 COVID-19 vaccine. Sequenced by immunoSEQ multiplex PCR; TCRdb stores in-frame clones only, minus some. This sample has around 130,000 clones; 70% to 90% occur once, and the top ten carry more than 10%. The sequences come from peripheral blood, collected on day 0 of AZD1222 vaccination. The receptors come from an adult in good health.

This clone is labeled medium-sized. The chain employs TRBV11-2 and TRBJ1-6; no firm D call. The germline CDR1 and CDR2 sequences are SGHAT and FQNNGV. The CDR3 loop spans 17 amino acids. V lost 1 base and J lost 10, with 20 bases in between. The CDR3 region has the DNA TGTGCCAGCAGCTTAGTGTTCGGGGTGACCGGAGTCTCACCCCTCCACTTT. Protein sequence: CASSLVFGVTGVSPLHF.

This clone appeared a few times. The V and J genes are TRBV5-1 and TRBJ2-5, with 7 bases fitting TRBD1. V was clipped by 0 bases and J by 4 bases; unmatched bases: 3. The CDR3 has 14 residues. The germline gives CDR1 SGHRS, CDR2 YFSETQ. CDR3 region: CASSLGGGPETQYF. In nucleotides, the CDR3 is TGCGCCAGCAGCTTGGGAGGGGGCCCAGAGACCCAGTACTTC.

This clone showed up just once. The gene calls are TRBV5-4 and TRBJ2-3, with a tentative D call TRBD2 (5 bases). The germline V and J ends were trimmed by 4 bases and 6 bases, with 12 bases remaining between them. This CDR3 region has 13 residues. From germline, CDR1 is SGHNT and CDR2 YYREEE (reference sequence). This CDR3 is CASSARPSDTQYF. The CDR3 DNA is TGTGCCAGCAGCGCCCGCCCTAGCGATACGCAGTATTTT.

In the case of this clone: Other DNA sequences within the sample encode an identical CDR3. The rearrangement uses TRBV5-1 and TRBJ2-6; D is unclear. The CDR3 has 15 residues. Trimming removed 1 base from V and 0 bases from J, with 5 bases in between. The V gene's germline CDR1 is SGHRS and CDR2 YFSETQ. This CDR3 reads CASSLSLSGANVLTF. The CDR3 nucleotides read TGCGCCAGCAGCTTGTCACTCTCTGGGGCCAACGTCCTGACTTTC.

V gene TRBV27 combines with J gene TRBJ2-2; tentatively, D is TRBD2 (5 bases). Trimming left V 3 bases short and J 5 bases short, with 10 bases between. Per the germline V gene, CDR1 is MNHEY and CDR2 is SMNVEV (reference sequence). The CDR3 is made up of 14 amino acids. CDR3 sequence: CASSFGLSTGELFF. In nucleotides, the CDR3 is TGTGCCAGCAGTTTTGGACTCTCGACCGGGGAGCTGTTTTTT.

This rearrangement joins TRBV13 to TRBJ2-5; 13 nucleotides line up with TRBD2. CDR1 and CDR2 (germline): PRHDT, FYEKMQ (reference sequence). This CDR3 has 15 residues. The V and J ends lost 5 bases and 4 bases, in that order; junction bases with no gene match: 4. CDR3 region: CASSIGLAGVETQYF. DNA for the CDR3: TGTGCCAGCAGCATTGGACTAGCGGGAGTAGAGACCCAGTACTTC.

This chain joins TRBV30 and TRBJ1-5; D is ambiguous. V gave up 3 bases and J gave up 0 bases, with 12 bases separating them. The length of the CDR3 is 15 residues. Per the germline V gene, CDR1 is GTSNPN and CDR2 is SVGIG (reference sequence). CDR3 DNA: TGTGCCTGGAGCCTAGGCACTAATAGCAATCAGCCCCAGCATTTT. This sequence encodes CAWSLGTNSNQPQHF.

Here the CDR3 reads CASSLSPGQERNTEAFF. Here the CDR3 DNA reads TGTGCCAGCAGCTTGTCCCCGGGACAGGAACGGAACACTGAAGCTTTCTTT. The V call is TRBV11-2, the J call TRBJ1-1; 8 bases match TRBD1. Germline trimming cut 3 bases from V and 1 base from J; bases unmatched to any gene: 10. The germline V gene encodes CDR1 SGHAT and CDR2 FQNNGV. There are 17 residues in the CDR3.

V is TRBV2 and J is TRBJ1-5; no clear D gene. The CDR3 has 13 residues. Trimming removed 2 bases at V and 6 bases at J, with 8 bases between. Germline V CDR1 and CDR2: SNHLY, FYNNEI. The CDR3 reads CASSEKGIQPQHF. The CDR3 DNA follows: TGTGCCAGCAGTGAAAAAGGAATTCAGCCCCAGCATTTT.

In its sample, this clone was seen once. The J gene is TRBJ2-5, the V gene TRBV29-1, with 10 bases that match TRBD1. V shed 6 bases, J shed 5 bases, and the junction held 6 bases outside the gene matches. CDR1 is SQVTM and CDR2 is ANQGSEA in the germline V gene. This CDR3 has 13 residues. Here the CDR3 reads CSVRDRGAETQYF. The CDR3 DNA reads TGCAGCGTCCGGGACAGGGGAGCGGAGACCCAGTACTTC. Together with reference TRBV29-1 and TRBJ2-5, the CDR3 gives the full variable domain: SAVISQKPSRDICQRGTSLTIQCQVDSQVTMMFWYRQQPGQSLTLIATANQGSEATYESGFVIDKFPISRPNLTFSTLTVSNMSPEDSSIYLCSVRDRGAETQYFGPGTRLLVL.

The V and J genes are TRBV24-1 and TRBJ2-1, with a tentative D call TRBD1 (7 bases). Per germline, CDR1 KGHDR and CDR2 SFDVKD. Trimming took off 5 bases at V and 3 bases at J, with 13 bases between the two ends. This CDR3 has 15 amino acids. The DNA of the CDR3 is TGTGCCACCAGTGGGAGGGGGCAGCTCTACAATGAGCAGTTCTTC. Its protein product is CATSGRGQLYNEQFF.

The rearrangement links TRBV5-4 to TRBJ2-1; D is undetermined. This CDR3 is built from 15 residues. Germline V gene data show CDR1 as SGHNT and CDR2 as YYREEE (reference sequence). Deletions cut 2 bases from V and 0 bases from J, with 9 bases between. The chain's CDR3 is CASSFGVSSYNEQFF. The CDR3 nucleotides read TGTGCCAGCAGCTTTGGGGTCAGCTCCTACAATGAGCAGTTCTTC.

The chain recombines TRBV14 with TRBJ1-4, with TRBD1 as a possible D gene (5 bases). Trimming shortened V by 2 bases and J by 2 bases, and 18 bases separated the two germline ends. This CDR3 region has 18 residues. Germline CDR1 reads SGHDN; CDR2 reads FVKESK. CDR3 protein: CASSQRPLETVTNEKLFF. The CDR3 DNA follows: TGTGCCAGCAGCCAAAGACCCTTGGAGACAGTCACTAATGAAAAACTGTTTTTT.

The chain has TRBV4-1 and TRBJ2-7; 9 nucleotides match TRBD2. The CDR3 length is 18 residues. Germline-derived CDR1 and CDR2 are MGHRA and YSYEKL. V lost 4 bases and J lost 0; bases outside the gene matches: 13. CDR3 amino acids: CASSLRATSGQSSYEQYF. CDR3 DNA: TGCGCCAGCAGCCTCCGGGCTACTAGCGGGCAGAGCTCCTACGAGCAGTACTTC.

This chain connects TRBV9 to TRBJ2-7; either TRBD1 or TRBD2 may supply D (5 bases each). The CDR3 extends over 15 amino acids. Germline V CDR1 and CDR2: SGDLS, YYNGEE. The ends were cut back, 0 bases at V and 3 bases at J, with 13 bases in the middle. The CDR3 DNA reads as TGTGCCAGCAGCGTAGATCAGGGACGGGGCTACGAGCAGTACTTC. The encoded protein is CASSVDQGRGYEQYF.

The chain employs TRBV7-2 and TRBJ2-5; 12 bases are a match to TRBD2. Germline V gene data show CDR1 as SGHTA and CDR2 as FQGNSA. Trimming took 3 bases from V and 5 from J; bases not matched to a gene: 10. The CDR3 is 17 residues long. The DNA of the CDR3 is TGTGCCAGCAGCTTGAGTCTAGCGGGGGGGCGGCTGGAGACCCAGTACTTC. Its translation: CASSLSLAGGRLETQYF.